This TCR beta chain was identified in a study of beta chain features in type 1 diabetes. Study-level information: Comparable age, gender and cell yields were observed in patients relative to healthy donors. Overall study results and limits: cDNA-based reads could over-represent cells with high TCR expression. Among patients with Type 1 diabetes, TCRB CDR3s were moderately but significantly shorter in every one of the four CD4+ subsets.

This clone was seen more than once but under ten times. Its specificity is unknown. V was pared by 6 bases and J by 4 bases, with 19 bases between. CDR1 and CDR2 (germline): MDHEN, SYDVKM. CDR3 length: 15 residues. The sequenced template was cDNA made from the entire isolated RNA. Clones were sequenced by immunoSEQ multiplex PCR, and TCRdb holds only the in-frame ones, with some missing. The sample gives roughly 220,000 clones, approximately 16% of which show up once; more than 0.075% is in the top ten. This chain joins TRBV28 and TRBJ2-7; no clear D. The receptor's source is a man aged 25 to 40 with type 1 diabetes. The specimen was naive CD4+ T cells from blood. In nucleotides, the CDR3 is TGTGCCAGCAGCCCCTCCCACGGGTCGGAGTACGAGCAGTACTTC. Its translation: CASSPSHGSEYEQYF. The full variable domain, rest sourced from reference TRBV28 and TRBJ2-7, is DVKVTQSSRYLVKRTGEKVFLECVQDMDHENMFWYRQDPGLGLRLIYFSYDVKMKEKGDIPEGYSVSREKKERFSLILESASTNQTSMYLCASSPSHGSEYEQYFGPGTRLTVT.